Given below is one T cell receptor beta chain in context. This receptor's antigen is unknown. No much larger clone is present one base from it, and per-base qualities are unavailable. Whole blood was collected in K2EDTA tubes by collaborating institutions according to the institutions' own protocols. For TCRbeta analysis, collaborator samples were shipped as frozen whole blood, as isolated PBMCs, or as DNA extracted from either sample type. CDR1 and CDR2, per the germline V gene, are MNHEY and SVGEGT. The CDR3 sequence holds 16 residues, the cysteine and phenylalanine included. The only DNA kept is the CDR3, 48 bases in frame from the first base. V trim: 5 bases; J trim: 5 bases; unmatched bases: 11. TCRbeta CDR3 regions were amplified from genomic DNA by means of the immunoSEQ Assay, a bias-controlled multiplex PCR. In the original analysis: Nucleated cell counts per sample were estimated from amplification of reference gene primers within the assay. To quantify the absolute abundance of each unique TCRbeta CDR3 rearrangement, sequence reads were collapsed and filtered. Productive Simpson clonality was computed per sample as the square root of Simpson's diversity index over productive rearrangements. TCRdb retrieved this table from immuneACCESS and kept in-frame rearrangements only. Not all clones are present; in checked studies, unresolved V genes account for under half, and no reason is known for the remainder. V and J calls and clone size are given by that table; D and trimming were obtained from the DNA. In this sample the table shows roughly 240,000 clones, about 86% of which occur a single time. 3.6% of the sample is taken by the ten largest.

The data derive from a study of blood T cell repertoires in COVID-19 (dated by TCRdb to 2018 to 2020). With respect to the entire study: Samples covering the acute and convalescent phases of COVID-19 were provided by collaborators in the United States, Italy and Spain. The prospective study material was composed of cDNA or gDNA derived from T cells, B-cell-depleted T cells, or PBMCs. The dataset comprised deeply sampled blood TCRbeta repertoires from subjects exposed to, actively infected with, or recovered from COVID-19. The repertoires were released in a freely available public database meant as a resource for research on the immune response to SARS-CoV-2. Samples came from the ongoing ImmuneRACE study (first 160 participants) plus 1,254 subjects from 6 global collaborators. Nearly every sample came with metadata listing a de-identified subject ID, COVID-19 status, age in years and sex. HLA class I and class II types, where available, came from metadata supplied by the sample provider rather than from assay-based typing. Broader findings and caveats from the paper: The quantity of clinical and demographic metadata differed by source and by participant and was supplied without curation.

Input material: peripheral blood. The sequence came from a man aged 18 to 35 with active or convalescent COVID-19. This receptor chain uses TRBV6-2 or TRBV6-3 and TRBJ2-1; 8 nucleotides in the junction match TRBD2. Here the CDR3 is given as CASSDPLAGANNEQFF. In nucleotides, the sequence is TGTGCCAGCAGTGACCCCCTAGCGGGTGCTAACAATGAGCAGTTCTTC.